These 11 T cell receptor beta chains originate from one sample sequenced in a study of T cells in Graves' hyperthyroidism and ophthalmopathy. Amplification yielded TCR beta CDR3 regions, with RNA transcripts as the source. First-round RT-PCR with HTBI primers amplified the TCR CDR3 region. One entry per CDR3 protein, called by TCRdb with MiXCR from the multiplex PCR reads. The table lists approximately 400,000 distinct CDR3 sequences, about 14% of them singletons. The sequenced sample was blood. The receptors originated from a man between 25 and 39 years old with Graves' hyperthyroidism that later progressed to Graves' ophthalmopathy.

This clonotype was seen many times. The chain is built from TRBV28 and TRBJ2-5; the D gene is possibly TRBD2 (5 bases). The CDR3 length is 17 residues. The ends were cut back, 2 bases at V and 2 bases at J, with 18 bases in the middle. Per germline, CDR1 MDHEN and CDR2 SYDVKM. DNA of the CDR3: TGTGCCAGCAGTTTACCCCATGGTCGGACTGGGCAAGAGACCCAGTACTTC. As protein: CASSLPHGRTGQETQYF.

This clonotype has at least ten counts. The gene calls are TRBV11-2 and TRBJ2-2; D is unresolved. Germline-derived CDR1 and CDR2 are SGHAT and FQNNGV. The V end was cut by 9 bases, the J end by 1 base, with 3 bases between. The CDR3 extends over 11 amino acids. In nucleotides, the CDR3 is TGTGCCAGTAAGAACACCGGGGAGCTGTTTTTT. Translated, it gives CASKNTGELFF.

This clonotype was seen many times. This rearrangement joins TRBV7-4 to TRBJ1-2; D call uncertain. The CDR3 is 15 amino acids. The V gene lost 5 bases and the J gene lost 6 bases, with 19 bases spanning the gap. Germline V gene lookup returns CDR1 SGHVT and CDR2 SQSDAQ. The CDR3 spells CASSPRGGGGHGYTF. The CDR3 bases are TGTGCCAGCAGCCCGAGAGGAGGCGGCGGACATGGCTACACCTTC.

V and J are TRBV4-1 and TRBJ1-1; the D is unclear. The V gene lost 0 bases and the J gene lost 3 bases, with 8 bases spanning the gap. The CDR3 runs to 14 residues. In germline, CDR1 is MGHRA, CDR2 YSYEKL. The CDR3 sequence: CASSQDRGYTEAFF. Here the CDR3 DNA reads TGCGCCAGCAGCCAAGATCGAGGGTACACTGAAGCTTTCTTT.

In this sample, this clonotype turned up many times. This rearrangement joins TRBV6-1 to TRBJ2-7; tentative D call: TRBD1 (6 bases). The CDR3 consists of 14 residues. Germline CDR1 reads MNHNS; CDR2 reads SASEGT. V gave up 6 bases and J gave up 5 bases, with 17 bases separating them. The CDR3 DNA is TGTGCCAGCAGCAGTGGTTACAGGGTCCACGAGCAGTACTTC. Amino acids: CASSSGYRVHEQYF.

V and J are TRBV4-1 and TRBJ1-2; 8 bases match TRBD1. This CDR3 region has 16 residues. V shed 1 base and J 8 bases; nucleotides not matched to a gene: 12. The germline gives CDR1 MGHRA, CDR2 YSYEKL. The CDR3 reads CASSQGQGPPGRGYTF. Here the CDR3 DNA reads TGCGCCAGCAGCCAAGGACAGGGGCCGCCGGGGAGAGGCTACACCTTC.

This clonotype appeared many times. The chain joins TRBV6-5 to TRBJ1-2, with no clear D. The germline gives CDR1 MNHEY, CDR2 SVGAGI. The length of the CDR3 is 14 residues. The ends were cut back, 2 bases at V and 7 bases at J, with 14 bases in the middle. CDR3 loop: CASSYPDERFGYTF. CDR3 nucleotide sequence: TGTGCCAGCAGTTACCCGGACGAGCGATTTGGCTACACCTTC.

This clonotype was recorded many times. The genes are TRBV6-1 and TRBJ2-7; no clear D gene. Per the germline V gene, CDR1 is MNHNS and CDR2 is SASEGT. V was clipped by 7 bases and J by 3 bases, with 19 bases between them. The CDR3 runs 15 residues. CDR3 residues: CASTLQDGFLYEQYF. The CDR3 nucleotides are TGTGCCAGCACCCTGCAGGACGGGTTTCTCTACGAGCAGTACTTC.

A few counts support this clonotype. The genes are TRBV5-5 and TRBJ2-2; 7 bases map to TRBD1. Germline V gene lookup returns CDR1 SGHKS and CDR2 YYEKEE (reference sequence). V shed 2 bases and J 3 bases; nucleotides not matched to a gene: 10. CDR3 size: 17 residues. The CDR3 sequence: CASSLGRTGVDTGELFF. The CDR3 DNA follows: TGTGCCAGCAGCTTAGGAAGAACAGGGGTGGACACCGGGGAGCTGTTTTTT.

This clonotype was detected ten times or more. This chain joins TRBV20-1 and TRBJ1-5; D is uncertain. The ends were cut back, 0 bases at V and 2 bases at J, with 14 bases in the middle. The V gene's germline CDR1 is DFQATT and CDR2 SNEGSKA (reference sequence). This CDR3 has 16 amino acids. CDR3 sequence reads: CSAREGGPWGNQPQHF. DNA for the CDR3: TGCAGTGCTAGAGAGGGAGGGCCTTGGGGCAATCAGCCCCAGCATTTT.

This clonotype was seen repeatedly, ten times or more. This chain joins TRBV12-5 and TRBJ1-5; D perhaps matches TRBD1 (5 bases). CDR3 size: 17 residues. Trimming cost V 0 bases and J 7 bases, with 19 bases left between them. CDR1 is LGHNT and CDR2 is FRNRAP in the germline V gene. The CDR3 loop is CASGLVRYGATGQPQHF. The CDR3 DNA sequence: TGTGCTAGTGGTTTGGTACGATATGGGGCCACGGGACAGCCCCAGCATTTT.